This TCR beta chain was documented in a study of T cells in Graves' hyperthyroidism and ophthalmopathy. Disease duration was under 3 months in the ophthalmopathy patients, who also had a Clinical Activity Score of at least 3 and a NOSPECS grade of at least 4. Patients having uncontrolled infection, another autoimmune disease, pregnancy or lactation were not included. Thyroid ultrasound, orbital computed tomography, clinical symptoms, and serum thyroxine and TRAb underpinned diagnoses. The investigators amplified TCR beta CDR3 regions from RNA transcripts. First-round RT-PCR targeting the TCR CDR3 was performed with the HTBI primer set. In TCRdb, the multiplex PCR reads were re-called with MiXCR into one record per CDR3 protein. The table shows about 290,000 distinct CDR3 sequences, with around 15% occurring only once. The CDR3 loop spans 14 amino acids. The V gene's germline CDR1 is MDHEN and CDR2 SYDVKM. The V end lost 5 bases, the J end lost 2 bases, and 10 bases lay between the germline ends.

V and J are TRBV28 and TRBJ1-3; D is undetermined. Sequenced input: blood. The origin of this receptor is an older woman with Graves' ophthalmopathy. The DNA of the CDR3 is TGTGCCAGCAGTCCGAGGGTTCCTGGAAACACCATATATTTT. As protein: CASSPRVPGNTIYF.